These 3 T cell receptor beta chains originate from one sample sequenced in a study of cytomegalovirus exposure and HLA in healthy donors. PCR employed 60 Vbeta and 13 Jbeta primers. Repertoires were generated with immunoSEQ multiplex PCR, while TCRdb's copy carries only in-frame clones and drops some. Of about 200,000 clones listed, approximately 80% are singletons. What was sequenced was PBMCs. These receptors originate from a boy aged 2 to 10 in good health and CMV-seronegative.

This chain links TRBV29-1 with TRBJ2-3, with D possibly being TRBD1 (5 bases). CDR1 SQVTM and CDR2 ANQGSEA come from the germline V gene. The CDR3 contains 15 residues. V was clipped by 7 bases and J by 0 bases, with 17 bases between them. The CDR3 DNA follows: TGCAGCGCCGTGGTTCAGGACACTAGCACAGATACGCAGTATTTT. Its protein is CSAVVQDTSTDTQYF.

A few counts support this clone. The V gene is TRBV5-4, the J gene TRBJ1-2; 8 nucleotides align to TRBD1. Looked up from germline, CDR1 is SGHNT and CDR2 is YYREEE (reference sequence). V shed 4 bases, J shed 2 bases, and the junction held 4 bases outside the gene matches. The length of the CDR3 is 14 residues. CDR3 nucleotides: TGTGCCAGCAGCCCCGGGACAGGCAACTATGGCTACACCTTC. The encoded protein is CASSPGTGNYGYTF.

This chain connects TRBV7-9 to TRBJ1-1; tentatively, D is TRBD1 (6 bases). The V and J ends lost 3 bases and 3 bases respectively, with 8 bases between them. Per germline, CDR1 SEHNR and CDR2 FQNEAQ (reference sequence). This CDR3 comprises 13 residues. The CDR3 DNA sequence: TGTGCCAGCAGCTTGAGGACAGACACTGAAGCTTTCTTT. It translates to CASSLRTDTEAFF.